The clone carrying this T cell receptor (beta chain) was found many times. Its target is unknown. TCRdb independently ran MiXCR on the 5' RACE reads; one entry per CDR3 protein. Of 55,000 to 75,000 distinct CDR3 sequences detected, over 2% appear once; the ten largest clones hold approximately 3%. The V gene lost 0 bases and the J gene lost 1 base, with 7 bases spanning the gap. In germline, CDR1 is DFQATT, CDR2 SNEGSKA (reference sequence). There are 13 residues in the CDR3. The sample originates from a study of neurological immune-mediated disorders. General study results and limits: Because no CDR3 amino acid sequences were shared across subjects by expanded clones, private repertoires were suggested in all groups. In HTLV-1-associated myelopathy, TCR clonal expansion was greatest, and in multiple sclerosis it was least, below healthy controls.

The sequence was obtained from a man aged 45-65 years with multiple sclerosis. Sequencing used PBMCs. The J gene is TRBJ2-7, the V gene TRBV20-1, with D unresolved. CDR3 DNA: TGCAGTGCTAGAGATCACGGGTCCTACGAGCAGTACTTC. Translating it yields CSARDHGSYEQYF.